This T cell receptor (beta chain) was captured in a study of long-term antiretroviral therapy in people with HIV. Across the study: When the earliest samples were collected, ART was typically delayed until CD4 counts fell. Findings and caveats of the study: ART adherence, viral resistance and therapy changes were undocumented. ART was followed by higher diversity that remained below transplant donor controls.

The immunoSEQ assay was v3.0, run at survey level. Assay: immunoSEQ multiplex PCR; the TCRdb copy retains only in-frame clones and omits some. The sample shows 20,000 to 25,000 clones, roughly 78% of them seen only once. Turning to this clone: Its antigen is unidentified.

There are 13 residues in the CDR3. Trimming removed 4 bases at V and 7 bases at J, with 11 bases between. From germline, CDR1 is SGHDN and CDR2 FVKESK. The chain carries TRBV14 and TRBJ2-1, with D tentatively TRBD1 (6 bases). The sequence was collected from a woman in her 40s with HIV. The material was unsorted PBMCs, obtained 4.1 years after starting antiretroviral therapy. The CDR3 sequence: CASSPGTTNEQFF. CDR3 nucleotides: TGTGCCAGCAGCCCCGGGACAACGAATGAGCAGTTCTTC.